Following are 30 T cell receptor beta chains from one sample sequenced in a study of T cells in Graves' hyperthyroidism and ophthalmopathy. Amplified regions were TCR beta CDR3 sequences from RNA transcripts. When the TCR CDR3 underwent first-round RT-PCR, the HTBI primer set was used. TCRdb passed the multiplex PCR reads through MiXCR, listing each CDR3 protein once. The sample has about 840,000 distinct CDR3 sequences; 38% are singletons. The sample comprised blood. These receptor sequences come from a man between 18 and 29 years old with Graves' hyperthyroidism.

About this clonotype: The junction departs from the called germline gene at one end, perhaps through a read error. The chain combines TRBV7-8 with TRBJ2-7, with D perhaps matching TRBD1 (6 bases). The CDR3 extends over 14 amino acids. Germline assignment: CDR1 SGHVS and CDR2 FQNEAQ. For the CDR3, the DNA is TGTGCCGGCAGCTTAGTACAGGGTGCTTACGAGCAGTACTTC. Protein product: CAGSLVQGAYEQYF.

In its sample, this clonotype was seen many times. The chain links TRBV2 to TRBJ2-5; possibly TRBD2 for D (5 bases). CDR1 is SNHLY and CDR2 is FYNNEI in the germline V gene. The V gene lost 1 base and the J gene lost 4 bases, with 7 bases spanning the gap. The CDR3 loop spans 13 amino acids. The CDR3 loop is CASSEVRVETQYF. The CDR3 DNA sequence: TGTGCCAGCAGTGAAGTGAGGGTAGAGACCCAGTACTTC.

This clonotype was observed many times. J is TRBJ1-1 and V is TRBV12-3 or TRBV12-4; D uncertain. This CDR3 has 9 amino acids. Trimming pared 8 bases from V and 12 bases from J, leaving 10 bases between. CDR3 nucleotide sequence: TGTGCCAGCCCTCAAAGGACTTTCTTT. Protein product: CASPQRTFF.

The genes are TRBV12-3 or TRBV12-4 and TRBJ1-1; the D is unclear. V lost 0 bases and J lost 1, with 6 bases in between. This CDR3 has 14 amino acids. CDR3 loop: CASSLADWNTEAFF. Written as DNA, the CDR3 is TGTGCCAGCAGTTTAGCGGACTGGAACACTGAAGCTTTCTTT.

V is TRBV12-3 or TRBV12-4 and J is TRBJ1-2; D is possibly TRBD1 (5 bases). The CDR3 sequence is 15 residues long. V lost 6 bases and J 0 bases, leaving 14 bases between the germline ends. CDR3: CASRDRQIANYGYTF. For the CDR3, the DNA is TGTGCCAGCAGAGATCGACAGATAGCTAACTATGGCTACACCTTC.

The gene calls are TRBV7-9 and TRBJ1-4; tentatively, D is TRBD1 (5 bases). The CDR3 spans 15 residues. Germline assignment: CDR1 SEHNR and CDR2 FQNEAQ (reference sequence). The ends were cut back, 5 bases at V and 7 bases at J, with 17 bases in the middle. CDR3 bases: TGTGCCAGCAGCGTTGATGGTGGGCAGGGTGAAAAACTGTTTTTT. Translating it yields CASSVDGGQGEKLFF.

Of note for this clonotype: Possible read error: a much larger clone is one base away. The V gene is TRBV2, the J gene TRBJ1-1; D gene uncertain. The CDR3 consists of 13 residues. The germline V gene has CDR1 SNHLY and CDR2 FYNNEI. The CDR3 nucleotides are TGTACCAGCAAAACGACTGTGAACACTGAAGCTTTCTTT. This sequence encodes CTSKTTVNTEAFF.

The CDR3 DNA follows: TGTGCCATCAGTTTCCGGGAACTGTTTTTT. This translates into CAISFRELFF. The rearrangement uses TRBV10-3 and TRBJ1-4; D remains unclear. The CDR3 runs 10 residues. V gave up 5 bases and J gave up 12 bases, with 7 bases separating them. Per the germline V gene, CDR1 is ENHRY and CDR2 is SYGVKD.

This clonotype was observed at least ten times. The rearrangement uses TRBV2 and TRBJ2-7, with D hard to call. This CDR3 comprises 11 residues. V was shortened by 3 bases and J by 12 bases, with 12 bases between the two germline ends. Germline CDR1 and CDR2: SNHLY and FYNNEI. For the CDR3, the DNA is TGTGCCAGCAGTGAGGCGGAATCGCGGTACTTC. Translated: CASSEAESRYF.

Notes on this clonotype: This may come from a read error, since a much larger clone is one base off. V and J are TRBV20-1 and TRBJ1-5, with a possible D match to TRBD1 (6 bases). The CDR3 sequence is 13 residues long. Looked up from germline, CDR1 is DFQATT and CDR2 is SNEGSKA (reference sequence). V dropped 3 bases and J dropped 6 bases, with 12 bases sitting between them. CDR3: CSASEDSGQPQHF. The CDR3 region has the DNA TGCAGTGCTAGCGAGGACAGCGGTCAGCCCCAGCATTTT.

In this sample, this clonotype turned up many times. This sequence joins TRBV15 and TRBJ1-1, with no clear D. The CDR3 has 13 residues. V gave up 8 bases and J gave up 0 bases, with 10 bases separating them. Per the germline V gene, CDR1 is LNHNV and CDR2 is YYDKDF (reference sequence). CDR3 coding DNA: TGTGCCACCGCAGACGGCATGAACACTGAAGCTTTCTTT. Protein sequence: CATADGMNTEAFF.

In DNA form, the CDR3 reads TGTGCCACCAGTCAGGCGCGAGCGGGCGGCACAGATACGCAGTATTTT. Encoded protein: CATSQARAGGTDTQYF. The V call is TRBV24-1, the J call TRBJ2-3; TRBD2 might be the D (6 bases). Germline CDR1 KGHDR, CDR2 SFDVKD. The CDR3 contains 16 residues. V was pared by 6 bases and J by 1 base, with 16 bases between.

The chain uses TRBV10-3 and TRBJ1-2; TRBD1 matches 8 bases. CDR1 is ENHRY and CDR2 is SYGVKD in the germline V gene. The junction had 4 bases not matched to a gene; V was cut back by 2 bases and J by 8 bases. CDR3 length: 13 amino acids. CDR3 in amino acids: CAISETDRGGYTF. CDR3 DNA: TGTGCCATCAGTGAGACTGACAGGGGCGGCTACACCTTC.

In this sample, this clonotype turned up a few times. V is TRBV29-1 and J is TRBJ2-2, with 12 bases that match TRBD1. CDR3 length equals 15 residues. Germline V gene data show CDR1 as SQVTM and CDR2 as ANQGSEA. The V gene end was trimmed by 5 bases and the J gene end by 2 bases; junction bases not matched to a gene: 3. The CDR3 region has the DNA TGCAGCGTTCTCGGGACAGGGGGCAACACCGGGGAGCTGTTTTTT. Translating it yields CSVLGTGGNTGELFF.

The J gene is TRBJ2-7, the V gene TRBV6-6, with 7 bases fitting TRBD1. CDR3 size: 15 residues. J lost 2 bases, V lost 5 bases, and 9 bases had no gene match. CDR1 is MNHNY, CDR2 SVGAGI, per germline (reference sequence). CDR3 region: CASSARQGRTYEQYF. The CDR3, as DNA: TGTGCCAGCAGTGCGCGACAGGGTAGAACCTACGAGCAGTACTTC.

Of note for this clonotype: Here the CDR3 omits its conserved ending phenylalanine or tryptophan, so a read error is the likely source. In DNA, the CDR3 is TGTGCCAGCAGCCGCGCCGGGGCGCGGGGCTACACCCTC. Protein product: CASSRAGARGYTL. The chain is built from TRBV7-3 and TRBJ1-2; tentatively, D is TRBD1 (5 bases). V was clipped by 5 bases and J by 8 bases, with 15 bases between them. The CDR3 loop spans 13 amino acids. CDR1 SGHTA and CDR2 FQGTGA come from the germline V gene.

This clonotype was observed a few times. The chain couples TRBV9 to TRBJ2-5; 7 nucleotides align to TRBD1. The CDR3 spans 15 residues. Germline CDR1 is SGDLS and CDR2 is YYNGEE. The V gene end was trimmed by 4 bases and the J gene end by 1 base; junction bases not matched to a gene: 7. The CDR3 sequence: CASSPLGTAQETQYF. The DNA for the CDR3 is TGTGCCAGCAGCCCCTTGGGGACAGCCCAAGAGACCCAGTACTTC. The complete variable domain, with remaining parts taken from reference TRBV9 and TRBJ2-5, reads DSGVTQTPKHLITATGQRVTLRCSPRSGDLSVYWYQQSLDQGLQFLIQYYNGEERAKGNILERFSAQQFPDLHSELNLSSLELGDSALYFCASSPLGTAQETQYFGPGTRLLVL.

This clonotype was counted between two and nine times. The DNA for the CDR3 is TGCGCCAGCAGCCTCGGACTGCGGACCTACGAGCAGTACTTC. Its protein is CASSLGLRTYEQYF. The chain employs TRBV4-1 and TRBJ2-7; D possibly corresponds to TRBD2 (5 bases). The germline gives CDR1 MGHRA, CDR2 YSYEKL. V was clipped by 4 bases and J by 2 bases, with 12 bases between them. The CDR3 contains 14 residues.

The V and J genes are TRBV12-3 or TRBV12-4 and TRBJ1-6; 7 positions agree with TRBD1. This CDR3 region has 13 residues. The J segment lost 9 bases and the V segment lost 6 bases, leaving 5 bases of the junction unmatched. The CDR3 nucleotides are TGTGCCAGCAGAGGGACAGCAAGTTCACCCCTCCACTTT. Its translation: CASRGTASSPLHF.

This clonotype was picked up many times. CDR3 protein: CASSVEARDTGNTIYF. The DNA of the CDR3 is TGTGCCAGCAGCGTTGAAGCAAGGGACACGGGAAACACCATATATTTT. The chain couples TRBV9 to TRBJ1-3, with D possibly being TRBD1 (6 bases). CDR3 length equals 16 residues. Germline assignment: CDR1 SGDLS and CDR2 YYNGEE. Trimming shortened V by 2 bases and J by 4 bases, and 16 bases separated the two germline ends.

There are many counts of this clonotype. The chain uses TRBV7-9 and TRBJ1-1; no clear D gene. The CDR3 sequence is 13 residues long. Germline V lookup: CDR1 SEHNR, CDR2 FQNEAQ (reference sequence). V shed 5 bases and J shed 10 bases, with 17 bases lying between them. CDR3 amino acids: CASSKTRPEGAFF. The CDR3 coding sequence is TGTGCCAGCAGCAAAACCCGGCCCGAGGGAGCTTTCTTT.

This clonotype was seen at least ten times. The chain links TRBV2 to TRBJ1-5, with D maybe TRBD1 (5 bases). There are 15 residues in the CDR3. Germline V gene data show CDR1 as SNHLY and CDR2 as FYNNEI. V lost 1 base to trimming and J lost 6 bases, with 13 bases between them. CDR3 region: CASSEGLGDGQPQHF. The CDR3 region has the DNA TGTGCCAGCAGTGAAGGTCTAGGGGACGGTCAGCCCCAGCATTTT. The whole variable domain, filled in from reference TRBV2 and TRBJ1-5, reads EPEVTQTPSHQVTQMGQEVILRCVPISNHLYFYWYRQILGQKVEFLVSFYNNEISEKSEIFDDQFSVERPDGSNFTLKIRSTKLEDSAMYFCASSEGLGDGQPQHFGDGTRLSIL.

V gene TRBV6-1 combines with J gene TRBJ1-5; D gene ambiguous. Germline V gene sequence: CDR1 MNHNS, CDR2 SASEGT. The V end was cut by 8 bases, the J end by 4 bases, with 12 bases between. The CDR3 is made up of 13 amino acids. This CDR3 is CASEKTQNQPQHF. The CDR3 DNA follows: TGTGCCAGCGAAAAGACACAGAATCAGCCCCAGCATTTT.

In its sample, this clonotype was seen once. This chain connects TRBV25-1 to TRBJ1-6; 7 bases agree with TRBD1. Per germline, CDR1 MGHDK and CDR2 SYGVNS. The CDR3 totals 17 residues. The ends lost 5 bases at V and 3 bases at J; junction bases unmatched: 10. The CDR3, as DNA: TGTGCCAGCAGTCCGACAGGGTCAAGAGGCTATAATTCACCCCTCCACTTT. It translates to CASSPTGSRGYNSPLHF.

The rearrangement joins TRBV12-3 or TRBV12-4 to TRBJ2-7; the D gene is possibly TRBD1 (6 bases). This CDR3 is 17 amino acids long. The V gene lost 5 bases and the J gene lost 0 bases, with 20 bases spanning the gap. CDR3 nucleotides: TGTGCCAGCAGTCCCCTCGACCAGCAGGGGAGCTCCTACGAGCAGTACTTC. Its protein is CASSPLDQQGSSYEQYF.

This clonotype was counted at least ten times. V gene TRBV7-3 combines with J gene TRBJ1-1, with a possible D match to TRBD1 (6 bases). Deletions cut 0 bases from V and 1 base from J, with 9 bases between. The CDR3 contains 15 residues. In germline, CDR1 is SGHTA, CDR2 FQGTGA. The CDR3 DNA is TGTGCCAGCAGCTTAACGGACAGCCCGAACACTGAAGCTTTCTTT. Its protein product is CASSLTDSPNTEAFF.

The gene calls are TRBV15 and TRBJ1-2; 8 nucleotides line up with TRBD1. V shed 5 bases, J shed 6 bases, and the junction held 8 bases outside the gene matches. Germline V gene sequence: CDR1 LNHNV, CDR2 YYDKDF (reference sequence). CDR3 length: 14 residues. This CDR3 reads CATSGETGVDGYTF. The CDR3 DNA is TGTGCCACCAGCGGGGAGACAGGGGTGGATGGCTACACCTTC.

This clonotype was picked up a small number of times. The genes are TRBV11-3 and TRBJ1-2; weak D call: TRBD1 (6 bases). The germline V gene encodes CDR1 SGHNT and CDR2 YENEEA. Trimming pared 4 bases from V and 3 bases from J, leaving 12 bases between. This CDR3 is built from 14 residues. As DNA, the CDR3 is TGTGCCAGCAGCTCCGGACAGCCTTACTATGGCTACACCTTC. Translating gives CASSSGQPYYGYTF.

This clonotype came up many times. The chain is built from TRBV25-1 and TRBJ2-7, with a possible D match to TRBD2 (5 bases). Per germline, CDR1 MGHDK and CDR2 SYGVNS. The ends were cut back, 5 bases at V and 4 bases at J, with 15 bases in the middle. CDR3 length: 14 residues. The CDR3 loop is CASSPGVGVYEQYF. CDR3 DNA: TGTGCCAGCAGTCCCGGGGTCGGCGTTTACGAGCAGTACTTC.

In this sample, this clonotype turned up a few times. The CDR3 here is CASSLARSGSSYEQYF. The CDR3 DNA is TGTGCCAGCAGTTTAGCGCGGAGCGGTAGCTCCTACGAGCAGTACTTC. The V gene is TRBV12-3 or TRBV12-4, the J gene TRBJ2-7, with a weak D call TRBD2 (5 bases). The CDR3 is 16 amino acids. Trimming left V 0 bases short and J 0 bases short, with 12 bases between.